This T cell receptor beta chain was sequenced for a study of cytomegalovirus exposure and HLA in healthy donors. Amplification used 60 Vbeta primers and 13 Jbeta primers. The method was immunoSEQ multiplex PCR; TCRdb's version includes in-frame clones alone and lacks a portion of them. Found here are fewer than 60,000 clones, approximately 70% of them singletons; the top ten hold 22%. The sequencing sample was made of PBMCs. This receptor was identified in a woman between 50 and 59 years old in good health and CMV-seropositive.

CDR3 sequence (DNA): TGTGCCAGCAGCGTGGGGGCGCTTAACTACGAGCAGTACTTC. It codes for CASSVGALNYEQYF. The chain is built from TRBV9 and TRBJ2-7; D is perhaps TRBD1 (6 bases). The V gene's germline CDR1 is SGDLS and CDR2 YYNGEE. CDR3 length: 14 amino acids. V was trimmed by 2 bases and J by 3 bases, leaving 12 bases between them.